This paragraph reports one T cell receptor (beta chain). This sample was taken from a study of blood T cell repertoires in COVID-19. Study-level background: The analysed material was cDNA or gDNA that came from T cells, B-cell-depleted T cells, or PBMCs.

Germline loops: CDR1 SGHDT, CDR2 YYEEEE. The CDR3 has 15 residues. J was trimmed by 4 bases and V by 4 bases; bases with no gene match: 8. Original processing methods: From reference gene primer amplification, estimates of nucleated cell counts were derived. Clones were sequenced by immunoSEQ multiplex PCR, and TCRdb holds only the in-frame ones, with some missing. V and J calls and clone size are copied from that table; D and trimming were computed from the DNA. The profile covers roughly 300,000 clones, with 87% appearing a single time and about 8% taken by the ten largest. V gene TRBV5-6 combines with J gene TRBJ2-3; 8 positions agree with TRBD1. Sequencing input: peripheral blood. This clonotype originated in a woman aged 45-65 years who had recovered from COVID-19. The CDR3: CASSPTGAYADTQYF. DNA for the CDR3: TGTGCCAGCAGCCCGACAGGGGCTTATGCAGATACGCAGTATTTT.